The next 8 T cell receptor beta chains were all read from a single sample in a study of cytomegalovirus exposure and HLA in healthy donors. The PCR was carried out with 60 Vbeta primers and 13 Jbeta primers. Sequencing was performed with immunoSEQ multiplex PCR; in TCRdb, only in-frame clones are kept and a portion is missing. The table lists over 150,000 clones, 77% of them singletons. The sample comprised PBMCs. The receptors were gathered from a woman under 40 in good health and CMV-seropositive.

The chain couples TRBV5-5 to TRBJ2-1; D is unresolved. From germline, CDR1 is SGHKS and CDR2 YYEKEE (reference sequence). There are 15 residues in the CDR3. With 0 bases removed from V and 1 base from J, the gap between germline ends came to 8 bases. In DNA form, the CDR3 reads TGTGCCAGCAGCTTGGACACAGTTTCCTACAATGAGCAGTTCTTC. Residues: CASSLDTVSYNEQFF.

The CDR3 protein is CASSKLQGDDTHWDQPQHF. CDR3 coding DNA: TGTGCCAGCAGCAAATTGCAGGGGGATGACACACACTGGGATCAGCCCCAGCATTTT. This chain connects TRBV21-1 to TRBJ1-5; the table names TRBD1, a call not compared with the DNA. TRBV21-1 represents a pseudogene. The length of the CDR3 is 19 residues.

This chain links TRBV10-3 with TRBJ2-2; 9 bases fit TRBD1. The CDR3 has 16 amino acids. After removal of 3 bases from V and 1 base from J, the junction contained 3 bases not matched to a gene. Looked up from germline, CDR1 is ENHRY and CDR2 is SYGVKD. CDR3 loop: CAISDGTGRNTGELFF. In DNA form, the CDR3 reads TGTGCCATCAGTGACGGGACAGGGAGGAACACCGGGGAGCTGTTTTTT.

The chain employs TRBV18 and TRBJ2-2; 10 bases line up with TRBD1. There are 15 residues in the CDR3. Germline-derived CDR1 and CDR2 are KGHSH and LQKENI. The trim removed 3 bases at V and 6 bases at J, leaving 4 bases unmatched. CDR3 sequence reads: CASSPSGQGSGELFF. The CDR3 DNA reads as TGTGCCAGCTCACCTTCGGGACAGGGGTCCGGGGAGCTGTTTTTT.

The J gene is TRBJ1-1, the V gene TRBV11-2, with unresolved D. The CDR3 is 12 residues long. Trimming left V 5 bases short and J 1 base short, with 5 bases between. The germline V gene encodes CDR1 SGHAT and CDR2 FQNNGV. CDR3 DNA sequence: TGTGCCAGCAGCCTTTCGAACACTGAAGCTTTCTTT. As protein: CASSLSNTEAFF.

The V and J genes are TRBV30 and TRBJ1-2; 10 nucleotides line up with TRBD1. The V gene end was trimmed by 2 bases and the J gene end by 3 bases; junction bases not matched to a gene: 3. The CDR3 spans 14 residues. Germline V gene data show CDR1 as GTSNPN and CDR2 as SVGIG (reference sequence). In nucleotides, the CDR3 is TGTGCCTGGAGTAGGGACAGGGGTCACTATGGCTACACCTTC. Protein: CAWSRDRGHYGYTF. Together with reference TRBV30 and TRBJ1-2, the CDR3 gives the full variable domain: SQTIHQWPATLVQPVGSPLSLECTVEGTSNPNLYWYRQAAGRGLQLLFYSVGIGQISSEVPQNLSASRPQDRQFILSSKKLLLSDSGFYLCAWSRDRGHYGYTFGSGTRLTVV.

The gene calls are TRBV15 and TRBJ2-1, with 7 bases aligning to TRBD2. With V trimmed by 4 bases and J by 2 bases, 11 bases remained unmatched. The CDR3 is made up of 17 amino acids. The V gene's germline CDR1 is LNHNV and CDR2 YYDKDF (reference sequence). The CDR3 DNA follows: TGTGCCACCAGCACCCGAGCGGGAACCCCCCCCTACAATGAGCAGTTCTTC. It yields the protein CATSTRAGTPPYNEQFF.

This sequence joins TRBV27 and TRBJ2-1, with D possibly TRBD1 on 6 matching bases. V was clipped by 4 bases and J by 4 bases, with 14 bases between them. There are 15 residues in the CDR3. Looked up from germline, CDR1 is MNHEY and CDR2 is SMNVEV (reference sequence). The CDR3 nucleotides read TGTGCCAGCAGTTCAGGACAGAGTGCATACAATGAGCAGTTCTTC. Its protein product is CASSSGQSAYNEQFF.